This TCR beta chain originates from a study of blood T cell repertoires in COVID-19. The CDR3 totals 14 residues. Per germline, CDR1 LNHDA and CDR2 SQIVND (reference sequence). V shed 4 bases and J 5 bases; nucleotides not matched to a gene: 7. Only in-frame clones appear in the TCRdb table, and some are missing; sequencing was by immunoSEQ multiplex PCR. Of about 350,000 clones listed, approximately 86% are singletons. The specimen was peripheral blood. This sequence was found in a woman aged 55 to 70 with COVID-19, enrolled during active disease. This chain uses TRBV19 with TRBJ2-5, with TRBD1 matching over 7 bases. DNA for the CDR3: TGTGCCAGTAGTAAGACCCACAGGGGCGAGACCCAGTACTTC. Translation gives CASSKTHRGETQYF.